These 31 T cell receptor beta chains share one sample of origin, sequenced in a study of blood T cell repertoires in COVID-19. Measured with immunoSEQ multiplex PCR; TCRdb has only the in-frame clones, and not every one. The sample holds about 280,000 clones; 85% to 90% are singletons and the top ten take more than 10%. The sample comprised peripheral blood. Receptors were obtained from a human donor in a cohort sampled during active COVID-19.

The chain joins TRBV29-1 to TRBJ2-7; 7 nucleotides align to TRBD1. V was pared by 6 bases and J by 6 bases, with 5 bases of the junction left unmatched. This CDR3 is 11 amino acids long. Germline V CDR1 and CDR2: SQVTM, ANQGSEA. The CDR3 reads CSVYSGGEQYF. In DNA form, the CDR3 reads TGCAGCGTGTACTCAGGGGGCGAGCAGTACTTC.

This chain links TRBV4-1 with TRBJ2-3; 10 nucleotides align to TRBD2. The V gene end was trimmed by 3 bases and the J gene end by 14 bases; junction bases not matched to a gene: 8. Germline CDR1 is MGHRA and CDR2 is YSYEKL. The CDR3 is 13 amino acids. CDR3 loop: CASSQSLAGVSYF. CDR3 sequence (DNA): TGCGCCAGCAGCCAGAGTCTAGCGGGAGTGTCGTATTTT.

This sequence joins TRBV2 and TRBJ2-2; D is unresolved. The length of the CDR3 is 11 residues. The V and J ends lost 7 bases and 4 bases respectively, with 4 bases between them. CDR1 is SNHLY, CDR2 FYNNEI, per germline. This CDR3 is CASTRTGELFF. The CDR3 DNA follows: TGTGCCAGCACCCGCACCGGGGAGCTGTTTTTT.

This clone appeared a single time. V and J are TRBV18 and TRBJ2-3, with 10 bases that match TRBD2. CDR1 and CDR2 (germline): KGHSH, LQKENI. The CDR3 totals 18 residues. The ends lost 1 base at V and 1 base at J; junction bases unmatched: 8. The CDR3 nucleotides are TGTGCCAGCTCACCACTCAGCGGGAGGGGTGGAGGCACAGATACGCAGTATTTT. This translates into CASSPLSGRGGGTDTQYF.

The rearrangement joins TRBV7-9 to TRBJ1-2; D possibly corresponds to TRBD1 (5 bases). The CDR3 totals 14 residues. V gave up 6 bases and J gave up 0 bases, with 11 bases separating them. The V gene's germline CDR1 is SEHNR and CDR2 FQNEAQ (reference sequence). The CDR3 DNA sequence: TGTGCCAGCAGGTGGGGGGATACTAACTATGGCTACACCTTC. Amino acid sequence: CASRWGDTNYGYTF.

V usage is TRBV9 and J usage is TRBJ2-1; the D gene is possibly TRBD2 (6 bases). The length of the CDR3 is 14 residues. The germline gives CDR1 SGDLS, CDR2 YYNGEE. V was clipped by 6 bases and J by 5 bases, with 15 bases between them. The CDR3 sequence is CASTRTTWDNEQFF. The CDR3 DNA sequence: TGTGCCAGCACAAGGACTACTTGGGACAATGAGCAGTTCTTC.

The chain has TRBV18 and TRBJ2-5; no clear D gene. Germline V lookup: CDR1 KGHSH, CDR2 LQKENI. V gave up 4 bases and J gave up 3 bases, with 12 bases separating them. The CDR3 loop spans 14 amino acids. Here the CDR3 reads CASSLNLGEETQYF. Here the CDR3 DNA reads TGTGCCAGCTCACTTAACCTAGGAGAAGAGACCCAGTACTTC.

The gene calls are TRBV7-9 and TRBJ1-3; D call uncertain. This CDR3 comprises 15 residues. Germline CDR1 SEHNR, CDR2 FQNEAQ (reference sequence). Trimming took 5 bases from V and 0 from J, leaving 11 bases between them. CDR3 residues: CASSPPLSSGNTIYF. DNA of the CDR3: TGTGCCAGCAGCCCCCCTTTATCCTCTGGAAACACCATATATTTT. Together with reference TRBV7-9 and TRBJ1-3, the CDR3 gives the full variable domain: DTGVSQNPRHKITKRGQNVTFRCDPISEHNRLYWYRQTLGQGPEFLTYFQNEAQLEKSRLLSDRFSAERPKGSFSTLEIQRTEQGDSAMYLCASSPPLSSGNTIYFGEGSWLTVV.

A note on this clone: The sample holds other DNA sequences that translate to the same CDR3. This CDR3 is CSVGGQGDEKLFF. Here the CDR3 DNA reads TGCAGCGTGGGGGGACAGGGAGATGAAAAACTGTTTTTT. The rearrangement joins TRBV29-1 to TRBJ1-4; 9 nucleotides match TRBD1. Trimming cost V 6 bases and J 6 bases; bases outside gene matches: 5. This CDR3 contains 13 residues. The germline CDR1 and CDR2 sequences are SQVTM and ANQGSEA.

The gene calls are TRBV6-1 and TRBJ1-1; TRBD1 is a possible D gene (5 bases). The CDR3 is made up of 15 amino acids. V lost 2 bases, J lost 1 base, and 11 bases lay in between. Germline loops: CDR1 MNHNS, CDR2 SASEGT. CDR3 DNA: TGTGCCAGCAGTGAAATACAGGCAAGGAACACTGAAGCTTTCTTT. Amino acids: CASSEIQARNTEAFF.

The gene calls are TRBV7-2 and TRBJ2-1, with TRBD2 identical over 14 bases. Germline V gene data show CDR1 as SGHTA and CDR2 as FQGNSA. The length of the CDR3 is 17 residues. The V and J ends lost 4 bases and 8 bases, in that order; junction bases with no gene match: 10. In DNA form, the CDR3 reads TGTGCCAGCAGCTGGTCCGGGACTAGCGGGAGTAGTGATGAGCAGTTCTTC. Translation gives CASSWSGTSGSSDEQFF.

This clone appeared a single time. The genes are TRBV7-6 and TRBJ2-5; the D gene is possibly TRBD2 (5 bases). This CDR3 spans 15 amino acids. The germline CDR1 and CDR2 sequences are SGHVS and FNYEAQ. The V end was cut by 1 base, the J end by 3 bases, with 12 bases between. In nucleotides, the CDR3 is TGTGCCAGCAGCTTAGGCCGAGGGATAGAAGAGACCCAGTACTTC. This gives the protein CASSLGRGIEETQYF.

This rearrangement joins TRBV5-1 to TRBJ2-2; TRBD2 might be the D (6 bases). The CDR3 length is 14 residues. V was pared by 9 bases and J by 8 bases, with 20 bases between. CDR1 and CDR2 from the germline V gene are SGHRS and YFSETQ. The CDR3 region is CATKPAGQSGELFF. DNA for the CDR3: TGCGCCACCAAACCCGCGGGGCAGTCTGGGGAGCTGTTTTTT. The full variable domain, in which reference TRBV5-1 and TRBJ2-2 provide the parts outside the CDR3, is KAGVTQTPRYLIKTRGQQVTLSCSPISGHRSVSWYQQTPGQGLQFLFEYFSETQRNKGNFPGRFSGRQFSNSRSEMNVSTLELGDSALYLCATKPAGQSGELFFGEGSRLTVL.

The V and J genes are TRBV28 and TRBJ2-7; D possibly corresponds to TRBD1 (6 bases). V was clipped by 7 bases and J by 2 bases, with 15 bases between them. Germline V gene sequence: CDR1 MDHEN, CDR2 SYDVKM. The CDR3 loop spans 14 amino acids. The CDR3 loop is CASTLLRGPYEQYF. The CDR3 bases are TGTGCCAGCACCCTCCTCAGGGGTCCCTACGAGCAGTACTTC. The full variable domain, with the rest looked up from reference TRBV28 and TRBJ2-7, is DVKVTQSSRYLVKRTGEKVFLECVQDMDHENMFWYRQDPGLGLRLIYFSYDVKMKEKGDIPEGYSVSREKKERFSLILESASTNQTSMYLCASTLLRGPYEQYFGPGTRLTVT.

The genes are TRBV9 and TRBJ2-3; 16 bases match TRBD2. The V gene's germline CDR1 is SGDLS and CDR2 YYNGEE. The trim removed 4 bases at V and 2 bases at J, leaving 7 bases unmatched. The CDR3 has 18 amino acids. DNA for the CDR3: TGTGCCAGCAGCTCGGGACTAGCGGGAGGGCCCGTCACAGATACGCAGTATTTT. This encodes CASSSGLAGGPVTDTQYF.

The chain couples TRBV4-3 to TRBJ2-4, with D perhaps TRBD1 (6 bases). Germline lookup yields CDR1 LGHNA and CDR2 YSLEER. V lost 0 bases, J lost 2 bases, and 14 bases lay in between. The length of the CDR3 is 17 residues. CDR3 nucleotides: TGCGCCAGCAGCCAAGATGTGGCAGGGGAGTCCAAAAACATTCAGTACTTC. The encoded protein is CASSQDVAGESKNIQYF.

V usage is TRBV2 and J usage is TRBJ2-1; TRBD2 matches 14 bases. The CDR3 is 24 residues long. The V segment lost 4 bases and the J segment 0 bases; nucleotides outside the gene matches: 23. Germline V gene sequence: CDR1 SNHLY, CDR2 FYNNEI. For the CDR3, the DNA is TGTGCCAGCAGTGCGAGACAGGGACTAGCGGGAGTATGGGGGTGGACGGACTCCTACAATGAGCAGTTCTTC. Translated, it gives CASSARQGLAGVWGWTDSYNEQFF.

This clone has just one count. This rearrangement joins TRBV5-1 to TRBJ2-5; 7 bases map to TRBD2. Germline values: CDR1 SGHRS, CDR2 YFSETQ. V lost 2 bases, J lost 2 bases, and 3 bases stayed unmatched. CDR3 length: 14 amino acids. The CDR3 coding sequence is TGCGCCAGCAGCTTAACTAGCGTACAAGAGACCCAGTACTTC. As protein: CASSLTSVQETQYF. Complete variable domain (other parts from reference TRBV5-1 and TRBJ2-5): KAGVTQTPRYLIKTRGQQVTLSCSPISGHRSVSWYQQTPGQGLQFLFEYFSETQRNKGNFPGRFSGRQFSNSRSEMNVSTLELGDSALYLCASSLTSVQETQYFGPGTRLLVL.

CDR3 amino acids: CSASTYRELYDNSPLHF. CDR3 sequence (DNA): TGCAGTGCTAGTACTTACCGGGAATTATACGATAATTCACCCCTCCACTTT. The chain has TRBV20-1 and TRBJ1-6; no firm D call. Trimming removed 3 bases from V and 5 bases from J, with 20 bases in between. Per the germline V gene, CDR1 is DFQATT and CDR2 is SNEGSKA (reference sequence). The CDR3 runs to 17 residues.

The genes are TRBV7-9 and TRBJ2-1; D possibly corresponds to TRBD2 (5 bases). The CDR3 covers 13 residues. V lost 3 bases and J 9 bases, leaving 12 bases between the germline ends. CDR1 is SEHNR, CDR2 FQNEAQ, per germline (reference sequence). CDR3 in amino acids: CASSFRLAVEQFF. CDR3 DNA sequence: TGTGCCAGCAGCTTTCGTCTAGCAGTTGAGCAGTTCTTC.

This chain connects TRBV6-2 or TRBV6-3 to TRBJ2-5; no clear D. V lost 2 bases, J lost 6 bases, and 13 bases lay in between. CDR1 is MNHEY and CDR2 is SVGEGT in the germline V gene. This CDR3 has 14 amino acids. CDR3 sequence reads: CASSYIQFLKTQYF. The CDR3 coding sequence is TGTGCCAGCAGTTACATACAGTTTTTGAAGACCCAGTACTTC.

J is TRBJ1-3 and V is TRBV6-5, with D tentatively TRBD1 (6 bases). Germline lookup yields CDR1 MNHEY and CDR2 SVGAGI. The CDR3 consists of 14 residues. V lost 6 bases, J lost 0 bases, and 9 bases lay in between. The CDR3 DNA is TGTGCCAGCAGACAGGGAAACTCTGGAAACACCATATATTTT. Translated: CASRQGNSGNTIYF.

The chain recombines TRBV28 with TRBJ2-2; 7 bases align to TRBD2. V shed 2 bases and J 4 bases; nucleotides not matched to a gene: 4. The germline CDR1 and CDR2 sequences are MDHEN and SYDVKM. The CDR3 has 15 residues. The CDR3 sequence is CASSLAGEGTGELFF. CDR3 nucleotide sequence: TGTGCCAGCAGTTTAGCGGGAGAGGGCACCGGGGAGCTGTTTTTT.

The chain is built from TRBV30 and TRBJ1-2; tentative D call: TRBD1 (6 bases). Deletions cut 1 base from V and 2 bases from J, with 11 bases between. Germline CDR1 and CDR2: GTSNPN and SVGIG (reference sequence). The CDR3 is made up of 14 amino acids. The CDR3 region is CAWSGDKGNYGYTF. The DNA for the CDR3 is TGTGCCTGGAGTGGGGACAAGGGAAACTATGGCTACACCTTC.

The chain has TRBV7-8 and TRBJ2-1, with D perhaps TRBD2 (5 bases). Per the germline V gene, CDR1 is SGHVS and CDR2 is FQNEAQ. Trimming left V 3 bases short and J 2 bases short, with 11 bases between. The CDR3 runs 15 residues. The CDR3, as DNA: TGTGCCAGCAGCTTGAGGAGGTTCACCTACAATGAGCAGTTCTTC. Encoded protein: CASSLRRFTYNEQFF.

This clone appeared a single time. The rearrangement uses TRBV28 and TRBJ1-5; TRBD1 might be the D (5 bases). The CDR3 contains 15 residues. Germline lookup yields CDR1 MDHEN and CDR2 SYDVKM. Trimming removed 3 bases from V and 5 bases from J, with 14 bases in between. The CDR3 nucleotides are TGTGCCAGCAGTTTCGGCAGGGTGGTCTATCAGCCCCAGCATTTT. Its translation: CASSFGRVVYQPQHF. The variable domain in full, completed from reference TRBV28 and TRBJ1-5, reads DVKVTQSSRYLVKRTGEKVFLECVQDMDHENMFWYRQDPGLGLRLIYFSYDVKMKEKGDIPEGYSVSREKKERFSLILESASTNQTSMYLCASSFGRVVYQPQHFGDGTRLSIL.

The chain is built from TRBV28 and TRBJ2-7, with D possibly matching TRBD1 (6 bases). This CDR3 contains 15 residues. With 3 bases removed from V and 5 bases from J, the gap between germline ends came to 17 bases. The germline V gene encodes CDR1 MDHEN and CDR2 SYDVKM. The CDR3 DNA reads as TGTGCCAGCAGTTTGCCCCCCAGGGGATGGAACGAGCAGTACTTC. Its protein product is CASSLPPRGWNEQYF.

The J gene is TRBJ2-1, the V gene TRBV19; possible D gene TRBD2, 6 bases. This CDR3 has 13 amino acids. Germline V lookup: CDR1 LNHDA, CDR2 SQIVND (reference sequence). The germline V and J ends were trimmed by 6 bases and 5 bases, with 11 bases remaining between them. The CDR3 sequence is CASRGTLHNEQFF. CDR3 sequence (DNA): TGTGCCAGTAGAGGGACTCTCCACAATGAGCAGTTCTTC.

The V call is TRBV28, the J call TRBJ1-2, with a weak D call TRBD1 (6 bases). Between the trimmed V and J ends, which lost 5 bases and 2 bases, there was a span of 15 bases. The germline CDR1 and CDR2 sequences are MDHEN and SYDVKM. The CDR3 consists of 15 residues. The CDR3 DNA follows: TGTGCCAGCAGTATTATCGCCGGACAGAACTATGGCTACACCTTC. It translates to CASSIIAGQNYGYTF.

Comments on this clone: Other DNA sequences in the same sample also yield this CDR3. The chain combines TRBV29-1 with TRBJ2-3; D ambiguous. CDR1 SQVTM and CDR2 ANQGSEA come from the germline V gene. Trimming removed 3 bases at V and 6 bases at J, with 4 bases between. The CDR3 is 10 residues long. The CDR3 region is CSVDSDTQYF. CDR3 nucleotide sequence: TGCAGCGTTGACTCGGATACGCAGTATTTT.

This clone appeared a single time. The chain couples TRBV7-8 to TRBJ1-1; D might be TRBD1 (6 bases). The CDR3 loop spans 18 amino acids. From germline, CDR1 is SGHVS and CDR2 FQNEAQ. The V and J ends lost 5 bases and 1 base respectively, with 23 bases between them. The CDR3 is CASSPFSSGGGQNTEAFF. CDR3 coding DNA: TGTGCCAGCAGCCCTTTTTCGAGTGGCGGGGGACAGAACACTGAAGCTTTCTTT.